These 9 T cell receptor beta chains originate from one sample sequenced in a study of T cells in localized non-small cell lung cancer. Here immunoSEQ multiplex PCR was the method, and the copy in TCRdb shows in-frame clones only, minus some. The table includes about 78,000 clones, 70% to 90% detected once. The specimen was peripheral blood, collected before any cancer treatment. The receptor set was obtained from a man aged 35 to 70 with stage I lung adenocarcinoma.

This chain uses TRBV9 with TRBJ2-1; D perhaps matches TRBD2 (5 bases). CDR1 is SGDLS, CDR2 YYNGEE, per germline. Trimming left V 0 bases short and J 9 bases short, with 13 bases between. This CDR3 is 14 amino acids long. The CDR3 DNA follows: TGTGCCAGCAGCGTAGTTCTCGGGGTGGGTGAGCAGTTCTTC. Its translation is CASSVVLGVGEQFF.

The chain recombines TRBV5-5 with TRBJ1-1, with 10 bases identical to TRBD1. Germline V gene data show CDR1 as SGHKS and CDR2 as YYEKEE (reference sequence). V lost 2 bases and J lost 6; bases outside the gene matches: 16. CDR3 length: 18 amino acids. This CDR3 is CASSLLGQGEGRGAEAFF. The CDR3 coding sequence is TGTGCCAGCAGCTTACTCGGACAGGGGGAAGGTAGGGGAGCTGAAGCTTTCTTT.

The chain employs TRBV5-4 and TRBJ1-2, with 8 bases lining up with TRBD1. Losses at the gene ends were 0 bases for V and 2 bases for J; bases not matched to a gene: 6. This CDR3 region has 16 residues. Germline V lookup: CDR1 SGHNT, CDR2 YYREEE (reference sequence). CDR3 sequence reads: CASSLGGSGGNYGYTF. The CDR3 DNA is TGTGCCAGCAGCTTGGGGGGCTCAGGGGGCAACTATGGCTACACCTTC. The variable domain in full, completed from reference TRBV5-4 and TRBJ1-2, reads ETGVTQSPTHLIKTRGQQVTLRCSSQSGHNTVSWYQQALGQGPQFIFQYYREEENGRGNFPPRFSGLQFPNYSSELNVNALELDDSALYLCASSLGGSGGNYGYTFGSGTRLTVV.

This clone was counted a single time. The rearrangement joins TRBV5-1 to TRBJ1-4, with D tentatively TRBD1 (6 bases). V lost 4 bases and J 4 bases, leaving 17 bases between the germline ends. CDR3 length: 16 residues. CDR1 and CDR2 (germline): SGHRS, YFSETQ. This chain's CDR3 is CASSSAREGVNEKLFF. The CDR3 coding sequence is TGCGCCAGCAGCAGTGCTCGGGAGGGGGTTAATGAAAAACTGTTTTTT.

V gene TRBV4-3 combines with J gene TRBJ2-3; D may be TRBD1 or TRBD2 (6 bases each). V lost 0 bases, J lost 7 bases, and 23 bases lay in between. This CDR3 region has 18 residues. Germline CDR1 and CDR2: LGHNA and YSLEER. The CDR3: CASSQEVRQGTFRNTQYF. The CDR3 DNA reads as TGCGCCAGCAGCCAAGAGGTCCGGCAGGGGACTTTTAGAAATACGCAGTATTTT.

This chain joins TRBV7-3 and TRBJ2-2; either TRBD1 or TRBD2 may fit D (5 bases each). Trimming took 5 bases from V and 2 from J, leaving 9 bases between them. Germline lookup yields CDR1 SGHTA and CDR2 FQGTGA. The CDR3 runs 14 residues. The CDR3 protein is CASSPGPNTGELFF. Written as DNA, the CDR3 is TGTGCCAGCAGCCCGGGACCAAACACCGGGGAGCTGTTTTTT.

Written as DNA, the CDR3 is TGTGCCAGCAGCGGGGTTCAGCAAAACATTCAGTACTTC. Protein product: CASSGVQQNIQYF. V and J are TRBV5-6 and TRBJ2-4; D not certain. CDR3 size: 13 residues. Germline CDR1 SGHDT, CDR2 YYEEEE. V was trimmed by 4 bases and J by 5 bases, leaving 10 bases between them.

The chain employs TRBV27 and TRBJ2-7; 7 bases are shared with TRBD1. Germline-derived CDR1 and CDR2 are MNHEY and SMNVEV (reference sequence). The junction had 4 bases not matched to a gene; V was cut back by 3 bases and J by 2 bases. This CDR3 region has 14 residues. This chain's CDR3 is CASSFGDSTYEQYF. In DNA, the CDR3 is TGTGCCAGCAGTTTTGGGGACAGCACCTACGAGCAGTACTTC.

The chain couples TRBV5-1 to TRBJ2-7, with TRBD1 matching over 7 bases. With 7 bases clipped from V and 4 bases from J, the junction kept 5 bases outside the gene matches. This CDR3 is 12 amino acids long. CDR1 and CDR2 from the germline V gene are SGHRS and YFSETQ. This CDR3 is CASRDSSYEQYF. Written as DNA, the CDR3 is TGCGCCAGCCGGGACAGTTCGTACGAGCAGTACTTC.